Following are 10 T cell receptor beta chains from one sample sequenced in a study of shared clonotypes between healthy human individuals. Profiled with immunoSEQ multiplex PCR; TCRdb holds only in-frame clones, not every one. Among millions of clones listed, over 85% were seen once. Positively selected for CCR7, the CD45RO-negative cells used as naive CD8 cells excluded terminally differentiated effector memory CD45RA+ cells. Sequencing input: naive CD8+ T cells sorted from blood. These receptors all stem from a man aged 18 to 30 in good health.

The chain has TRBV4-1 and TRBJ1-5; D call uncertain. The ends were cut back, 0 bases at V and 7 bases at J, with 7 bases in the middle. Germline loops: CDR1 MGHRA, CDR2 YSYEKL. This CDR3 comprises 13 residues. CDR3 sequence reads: CASSQDVGQPQHF. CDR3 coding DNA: TGCGCCAGCAGCCAAGATGTCGGGCAGCCCCAGCATTTT.

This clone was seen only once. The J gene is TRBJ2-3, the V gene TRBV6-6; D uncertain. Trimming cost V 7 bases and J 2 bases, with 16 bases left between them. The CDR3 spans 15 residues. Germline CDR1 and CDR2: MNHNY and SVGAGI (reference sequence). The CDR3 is CASNHPVGSTDTQYF. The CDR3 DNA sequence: TGTGCCAGCAACCACCCGGTGGGGTCCACAGATACGCAGTATTTT.

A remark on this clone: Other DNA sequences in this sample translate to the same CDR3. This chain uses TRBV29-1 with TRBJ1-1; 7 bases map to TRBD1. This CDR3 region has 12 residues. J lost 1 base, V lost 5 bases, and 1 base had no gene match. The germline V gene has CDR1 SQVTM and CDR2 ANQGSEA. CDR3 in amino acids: CSVQGENTEAFF. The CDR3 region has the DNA TGCAGCGTTCAGGGGGAGAACACTGAAGCTTTCTTT.

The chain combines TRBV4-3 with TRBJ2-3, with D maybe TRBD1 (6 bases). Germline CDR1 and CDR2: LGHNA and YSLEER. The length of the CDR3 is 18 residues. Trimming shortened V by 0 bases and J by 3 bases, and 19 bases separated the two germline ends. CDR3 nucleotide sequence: TGCGCCAGCAGCCAAGAAGGAGCAGGGGTAGGGGGAACAGATACGCAGTATTTT. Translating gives CASSQEGAGVGGTDTQYF.

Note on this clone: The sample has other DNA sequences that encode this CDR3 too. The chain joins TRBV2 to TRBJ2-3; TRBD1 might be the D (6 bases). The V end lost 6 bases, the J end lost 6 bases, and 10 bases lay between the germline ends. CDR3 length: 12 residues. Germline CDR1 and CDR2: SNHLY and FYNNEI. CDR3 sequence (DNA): TGTGCCAGCAGCGCAGGGGCGGATACGCAGTATTTT. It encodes CASSAGADTQYF.

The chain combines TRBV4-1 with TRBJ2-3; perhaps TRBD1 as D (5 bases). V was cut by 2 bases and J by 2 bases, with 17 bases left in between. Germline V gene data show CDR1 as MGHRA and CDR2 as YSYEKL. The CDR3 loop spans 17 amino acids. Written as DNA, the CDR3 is TGCGCCAGCAGCCAAAGGGGTCGGCGACCAGACACAGATACGCAGTATTTT. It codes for CASSQRGRRPDTDTQYF.

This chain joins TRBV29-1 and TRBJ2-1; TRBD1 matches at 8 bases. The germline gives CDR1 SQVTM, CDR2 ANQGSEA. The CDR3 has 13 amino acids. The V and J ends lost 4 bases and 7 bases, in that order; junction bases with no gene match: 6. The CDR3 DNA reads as TGCAGCGTTGGCGCAGGGGGCTGGAATGAGCAGTTCTTC. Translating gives CSVGAGGWNEQFF.

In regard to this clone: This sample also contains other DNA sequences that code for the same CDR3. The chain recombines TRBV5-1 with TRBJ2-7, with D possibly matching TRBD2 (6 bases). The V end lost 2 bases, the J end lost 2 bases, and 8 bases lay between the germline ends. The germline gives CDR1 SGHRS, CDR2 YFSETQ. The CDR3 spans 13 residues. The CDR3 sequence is CASSLGGTYEQYF. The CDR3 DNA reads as TGCGCCAGCAGCTTAGGAGGGACCTACGAGCAGTACTTC.

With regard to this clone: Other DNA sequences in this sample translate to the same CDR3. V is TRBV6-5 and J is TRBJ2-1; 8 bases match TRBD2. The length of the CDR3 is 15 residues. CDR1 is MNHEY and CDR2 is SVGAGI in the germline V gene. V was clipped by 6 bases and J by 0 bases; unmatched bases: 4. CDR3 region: CASSPGTSSYNEQFF. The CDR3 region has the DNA TGTGCCAGCAGCCCCGGGACTAGCTCCTACAATGAGCAGTTCTTC.

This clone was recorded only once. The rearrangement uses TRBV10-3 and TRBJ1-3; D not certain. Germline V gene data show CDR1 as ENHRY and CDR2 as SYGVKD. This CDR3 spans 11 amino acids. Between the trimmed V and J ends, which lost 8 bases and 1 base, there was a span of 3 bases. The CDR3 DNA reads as TGTGCCATCCAATCTGGAAACACCATATATTTT. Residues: CAIQSGNTIYF.